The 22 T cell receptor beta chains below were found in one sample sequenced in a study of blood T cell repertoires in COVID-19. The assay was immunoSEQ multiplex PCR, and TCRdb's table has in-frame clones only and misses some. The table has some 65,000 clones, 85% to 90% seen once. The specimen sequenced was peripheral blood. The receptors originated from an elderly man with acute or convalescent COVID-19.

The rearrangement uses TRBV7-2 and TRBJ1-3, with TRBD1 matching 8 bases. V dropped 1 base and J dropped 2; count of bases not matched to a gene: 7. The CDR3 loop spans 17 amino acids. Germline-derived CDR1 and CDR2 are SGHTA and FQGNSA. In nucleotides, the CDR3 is TGTGCCAGCAGCTTAGGGACAGGGAAAATAACTGGAAACACCATATATTTT. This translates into CASSLGTGKITGNTIYF.

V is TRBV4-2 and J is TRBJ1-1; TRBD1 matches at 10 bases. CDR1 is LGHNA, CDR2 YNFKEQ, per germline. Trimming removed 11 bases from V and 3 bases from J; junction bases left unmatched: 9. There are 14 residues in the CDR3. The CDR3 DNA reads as TGTGCCTGCCGACAGGGGGCGGGGGACACTGAAGCTTTCTTT. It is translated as CACRQGAGDTEAFF.

The CDR3 DNA sequence: TGTGCCAGCAGTGGGTCCCCGGGACAGCTAAGCACAGATACGCAGTATTTT. This encodes CASSGSPGQLSTDTQYF. The gene calls are TRBV2 and TRBJ2-3, with 7 bases lining up with TRBD1. CDR1 is SNHLY, CDR2 FYNNEI, per germline. Unmatched junction bases numbered 10, after V lost 4 bases and J lost 0 bases. The CDR3 is made up of 17 amino acids.

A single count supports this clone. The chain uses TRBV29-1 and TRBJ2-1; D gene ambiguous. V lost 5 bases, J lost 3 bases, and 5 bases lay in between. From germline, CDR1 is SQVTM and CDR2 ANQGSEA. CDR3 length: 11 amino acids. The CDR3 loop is CSVLDYNEQFF. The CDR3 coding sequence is TGCAGCGTTTTAGACTACAATGAGCAGTTCTTC.

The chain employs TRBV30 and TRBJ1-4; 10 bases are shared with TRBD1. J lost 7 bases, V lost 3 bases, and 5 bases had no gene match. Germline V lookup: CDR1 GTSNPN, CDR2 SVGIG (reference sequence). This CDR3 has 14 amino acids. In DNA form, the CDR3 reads TGTGCCTGGAGCCCTGACAGGGGGCTTGAAAAACTGTTTTTT. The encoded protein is CAWSPDRGLEKLFF.

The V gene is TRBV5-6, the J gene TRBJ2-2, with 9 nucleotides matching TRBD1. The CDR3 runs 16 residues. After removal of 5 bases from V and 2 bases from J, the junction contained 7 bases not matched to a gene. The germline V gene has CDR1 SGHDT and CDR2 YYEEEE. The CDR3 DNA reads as TGTGCCAGCAGTCGCCTGGGACAGGGCAACACCGGGGAGCTGTTTTTT. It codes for CASSRLGQGNTGELFF.

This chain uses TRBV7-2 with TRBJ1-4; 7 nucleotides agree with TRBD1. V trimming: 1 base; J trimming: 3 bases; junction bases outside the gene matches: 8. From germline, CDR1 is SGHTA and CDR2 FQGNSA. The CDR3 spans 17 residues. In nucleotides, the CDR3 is TGTGCCAGCAGCTTAGTGGGCAGGGGGAAGGCTAATGAAAAACTGTTTTTT. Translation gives CASSLVGRGKANEKLFF.

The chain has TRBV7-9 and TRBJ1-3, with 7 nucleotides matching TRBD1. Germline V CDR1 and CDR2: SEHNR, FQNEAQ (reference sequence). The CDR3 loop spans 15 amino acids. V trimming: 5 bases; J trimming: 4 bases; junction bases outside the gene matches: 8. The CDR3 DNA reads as TGTGCCAGCAGCGCTTCAGGGGGAGGAGGAAACACCATATATTTT. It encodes CASSASGGGGNTIYF.

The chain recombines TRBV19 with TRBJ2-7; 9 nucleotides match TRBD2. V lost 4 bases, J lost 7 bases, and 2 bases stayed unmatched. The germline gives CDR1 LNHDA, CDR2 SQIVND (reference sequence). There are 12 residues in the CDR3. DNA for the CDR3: TGTGCCAGTAGTACTAGCGGGATGGAGCAGTACTTC. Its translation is CASSTSGMEQYF.

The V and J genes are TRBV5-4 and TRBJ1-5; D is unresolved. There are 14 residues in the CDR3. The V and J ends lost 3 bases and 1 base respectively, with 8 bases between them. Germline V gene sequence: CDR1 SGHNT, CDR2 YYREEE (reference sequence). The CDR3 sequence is CASSSRESNQPQHF. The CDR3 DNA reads TGTGCCAGCAGCTCCCGGGAAAGCAATCAGCCCCAGCATTTT.

The CDR3 nucleotides are TGCAGTGCGAGTCGGGGGACAGGGGGCGCAGGTGGCAATCAGCCCCAGCATTTT. As protein: CSASRGTGGAGGNQPQHF. The chain recombines TRBV20-1 with TRBJ1-5; 12 bases are a match to TRBD1. The V gene end was trimmed by 6 bases and the J gene end by 2 bases; junction bases not matched to a gene: 14. Germline assignment: CDR1 DFQATT and CDR2 SNEGSKA (reference sequence). CDR3 length: 18 residues.

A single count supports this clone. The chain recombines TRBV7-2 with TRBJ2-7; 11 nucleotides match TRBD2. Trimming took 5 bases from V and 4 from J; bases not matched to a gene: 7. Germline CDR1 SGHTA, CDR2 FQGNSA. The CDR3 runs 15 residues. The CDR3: CASSAGLAETYEQYF. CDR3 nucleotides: TGTGCCAGCAGCGCGGGACTAGCGGAAACATACGAGCAGTACTTC.

The CDR3, as DNA: TGTGCCAGCAGCTCCCGGACAGGCCGTCGAGTGACTGAAGCTTTCTTT. Translated: CASSSRTGRRVTEAFF. The chain combines TRBV11-2 with TRBJ1-1; TRBD1 agrees at 7 bases. The CDR3 totals 16 residues. Germline V gene sequence: CDR1 SGHAT, CDR2 FQNNGV. V shed 4 bases and J 5 bases; nucleotides not matched to a gene: 13.

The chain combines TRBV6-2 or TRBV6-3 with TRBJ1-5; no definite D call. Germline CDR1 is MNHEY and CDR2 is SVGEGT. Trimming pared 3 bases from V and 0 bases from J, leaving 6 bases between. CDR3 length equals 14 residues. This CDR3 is CASSYQYSNQPQHF. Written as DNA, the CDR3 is TGTGCCAGCAGTTATCAGTATAGCAATCAGCCCCAGCATTTT.

The CDR3 sequence is CASSIQGARSNQPQHF. Written as DNA, the CDR3 is TGTGCCAGTAGTATACAGGGGGCGAGGAGCAATCAGCCCCAGCATTTT. The chain has TRBV19 and TRBJ1-5, with 8 positions matching TRBD1. CDR3 length: 16 amino acids. V shed 2 bases, J shed 1 base, and the junction held 4 bases outside the gene matches. Germline assignment: CDR1 LNHDA and CDR2 SQIVND (reference sequence).

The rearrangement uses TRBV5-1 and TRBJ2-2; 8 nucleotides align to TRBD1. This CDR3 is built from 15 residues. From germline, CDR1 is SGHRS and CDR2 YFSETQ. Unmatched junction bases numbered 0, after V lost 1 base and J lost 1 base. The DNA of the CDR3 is TGCGCCAGCAGCTTGACAGGGGGGAACACCGGGGAGCTGTTTTTT. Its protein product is CASSLTGGNTGELFF.

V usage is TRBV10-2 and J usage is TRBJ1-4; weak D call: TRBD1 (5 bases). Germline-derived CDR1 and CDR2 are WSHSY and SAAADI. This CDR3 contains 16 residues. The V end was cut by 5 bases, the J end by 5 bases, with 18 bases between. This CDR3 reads CASSLDNSKGNEKLFF. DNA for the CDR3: TGCGCCAGCAGTCTGGACAATTCCAAGGGGAATGAAAAACTGTTTTTT.

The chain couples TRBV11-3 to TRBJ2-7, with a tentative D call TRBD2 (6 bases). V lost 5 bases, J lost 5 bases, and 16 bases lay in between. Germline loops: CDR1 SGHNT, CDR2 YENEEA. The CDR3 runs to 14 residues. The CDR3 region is CASSAQFLAHEQYF. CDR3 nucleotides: TGTGCCAGCAGCGCACAATTTCTAGCGCACGAGCAGTACTTC.

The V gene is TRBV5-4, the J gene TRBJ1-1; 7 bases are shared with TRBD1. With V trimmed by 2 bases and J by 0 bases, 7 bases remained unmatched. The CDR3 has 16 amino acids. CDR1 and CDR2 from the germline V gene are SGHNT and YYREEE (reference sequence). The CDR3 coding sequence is TGTGCCAGCAGCTTAGGGGGACAGTCCCTGAACACTGAAGCTTTCTTT. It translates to CASSLGGQSLNTEAFF. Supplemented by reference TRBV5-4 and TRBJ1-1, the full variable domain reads ETGVTQSPTHLIKTRGQQVTLRCSSQSGHNTVSWYQQALGQGPQFIFQYYREEENGRGNFPPRFSGLQFPNYSSELNVNALELDDSALYLCASSLGGQSLNTEAFFGQGTRLTVV.

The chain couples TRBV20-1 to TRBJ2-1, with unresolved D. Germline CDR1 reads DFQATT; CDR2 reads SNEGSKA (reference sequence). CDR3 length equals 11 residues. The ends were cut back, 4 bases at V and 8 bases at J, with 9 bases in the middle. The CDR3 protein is CSAIMSDEQFF. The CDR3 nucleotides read TGCAGTGCTATTATGTCCGATGAGCAGTTCTTC.

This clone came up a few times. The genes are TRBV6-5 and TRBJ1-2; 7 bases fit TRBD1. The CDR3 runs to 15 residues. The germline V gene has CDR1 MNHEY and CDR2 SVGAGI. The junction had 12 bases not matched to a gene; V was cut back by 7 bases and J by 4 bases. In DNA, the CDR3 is TGTGCCAGCATAAGAGAAGCCGGGACAGCCTATGGCTACACCTTC. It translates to CASIREAGTAYGYTF.

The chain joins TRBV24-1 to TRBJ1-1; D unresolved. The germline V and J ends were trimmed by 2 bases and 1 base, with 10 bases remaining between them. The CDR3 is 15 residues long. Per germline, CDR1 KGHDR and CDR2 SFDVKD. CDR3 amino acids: CATSDSRTANTEAFF. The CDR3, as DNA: TGTGCCACCAGTGATTCACGGACTGCGAACACTGAAGCTTTCTTT.